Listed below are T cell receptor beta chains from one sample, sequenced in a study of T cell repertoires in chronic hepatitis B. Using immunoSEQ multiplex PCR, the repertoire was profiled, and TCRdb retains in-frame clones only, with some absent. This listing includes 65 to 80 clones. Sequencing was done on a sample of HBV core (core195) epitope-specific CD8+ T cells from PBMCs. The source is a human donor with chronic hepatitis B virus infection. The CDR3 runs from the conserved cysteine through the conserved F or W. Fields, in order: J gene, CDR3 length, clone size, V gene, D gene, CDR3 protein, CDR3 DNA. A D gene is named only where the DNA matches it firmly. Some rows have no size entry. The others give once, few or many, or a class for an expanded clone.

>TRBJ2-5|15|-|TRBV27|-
CASSLSVLDQETQYF
TGTGCCAGCAGTTTATCCGTCCTAGACCAAGAGACCCAGTACTTC
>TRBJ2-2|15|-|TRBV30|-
CAWTEGGGDSGELFF
TGTGCCTGGACTGAGGGTGGCGGTGACTCCGGGGAGCTGTTTTTT
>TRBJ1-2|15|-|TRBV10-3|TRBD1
CAIRDEDRGCCGYTF
TGTGCCATCAGGGACGAGGACAGGGGCTGCTGTGGCTACACCTTC
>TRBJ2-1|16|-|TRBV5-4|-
CASSLVGQVLYNEQFF
TGTGCCAGCAGCTTAGTAGGGCAGGTCCTCTACAATGAGCAGTTCTTC
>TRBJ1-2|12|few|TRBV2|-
CASIGGDYGYTF
TGTGCCAGCATCGGGGGGGACTATGGCTACACCTTC
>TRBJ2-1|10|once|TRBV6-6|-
CASSLNEQFF
TGTGCCAGTTCCTTAAATGAGCAGTTCTTC
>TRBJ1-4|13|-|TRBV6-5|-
CASSDRLREKLFF
TGTGCCAGCAGTGACAGGTTGAGGGAAAAACTGTTTTTT
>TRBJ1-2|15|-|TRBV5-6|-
CASEGQGGIFYGYTF
TGTGCCAGCGAAGGGCAGGGCGGGATTTTTTACGGCTACACCTTC
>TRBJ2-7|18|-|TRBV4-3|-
CASSPGQVGREKFYEQYF
TGCGCCAGCAGCCCGGGTCAAGTGGGCAGGGAGAAATTCTACGAGCAGTACTTC
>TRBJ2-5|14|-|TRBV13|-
CASCRRGLQETQYF
TGTGCCAGCTGCCGAAGGGGCTTACAAGAGACCCAGTACTTC
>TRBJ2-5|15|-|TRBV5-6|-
CASSVGDSDWETQYF
TGTGCCAGCAGCGTAGGCGACTCCGACTGGGAGACCCAGTACTTC
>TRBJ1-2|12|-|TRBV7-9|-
CASSAVGDGYTF
TGTGCCAGCAGCGCCGTGGGGGATGGCTACACCTTC
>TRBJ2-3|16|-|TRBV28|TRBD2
CASSTIAGVRADTQYF
TGTGCCAGCAGTACCATAGCGGGGGTGAGGGCAGATACGCAGTATTTT
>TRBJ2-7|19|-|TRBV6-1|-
CASSEALYPWLGRDYEQYF
TGTGCCAGCAGTGAAGCGCTATACCCCTGGTTGGGCAGGGACTACGAGCAGTACTTC
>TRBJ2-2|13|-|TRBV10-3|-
CAINRAGTGELFF
TGTGCCATCAACAGGGCTGGCACCGGGGAGCTGTTTTTT
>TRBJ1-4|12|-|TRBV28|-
CASSLSGEKLFF
TGTGCCAGCAGTTTATCGGGGGAAAAACTGTTTTTT
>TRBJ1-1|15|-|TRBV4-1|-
CASTFARGTYTEAFF
TGCGCCAGCACCTTTGCACGGGGGACTTACACTGAAGCTTTCTTT
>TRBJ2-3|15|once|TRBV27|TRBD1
CASSLGTGHTDTQYF
TGTGCCAGCAGTTTAGGGACAGGGCACACAGATACGCAGTATTTT
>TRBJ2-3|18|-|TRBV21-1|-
CASSKVSGPSGSTDTQYF
TGTGCCAGCAGCAAAGTCTCTGGGCCTAGCGGGAGCACAGATACGCAGTATTTT
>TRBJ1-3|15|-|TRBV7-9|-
CASRPGVSSGNTIYF
TGTGCCAGCAGACCAGGGGTCAGCTCTGGAAACACCATATATTTT
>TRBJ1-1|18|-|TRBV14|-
CASSPWRYPGTNNTEAFF
TGTGCCAGCAGCCCCTGGAGGTACCCCGGGACGAACAACACTGAAGCTTTCTTT